Here is one T cell receptor beta chain with its context. This sample is drawn from a study of control samples from healthy donors and cancer patients. The table came from immunoSEQ multiplex PCR; TCRdb's copy has only in-frame clones and leaves some out. The data show roughly 120,000 clones, approximately 90% seen once. Germline V gives CDR1 SGHTA, CDR2 FQGTGA. Trimming pared 2 bases from V and 5 bases from J, leaving 9 bases between. The CDR3 extends over 13 amino acids. J is TRBJ2-5 and V is TRBV7-3; D possibly corresponds to TRBD1 (6 bases). This clonotype originated in a middle-aged man in good health. Sequencing input: blood. In nucleotides, the CDR3 is TGTGCCAGCAGCTTAGGGCAGGGGGAGACCCAGTACTTC. Its translation is CASSLGQGETQYF.